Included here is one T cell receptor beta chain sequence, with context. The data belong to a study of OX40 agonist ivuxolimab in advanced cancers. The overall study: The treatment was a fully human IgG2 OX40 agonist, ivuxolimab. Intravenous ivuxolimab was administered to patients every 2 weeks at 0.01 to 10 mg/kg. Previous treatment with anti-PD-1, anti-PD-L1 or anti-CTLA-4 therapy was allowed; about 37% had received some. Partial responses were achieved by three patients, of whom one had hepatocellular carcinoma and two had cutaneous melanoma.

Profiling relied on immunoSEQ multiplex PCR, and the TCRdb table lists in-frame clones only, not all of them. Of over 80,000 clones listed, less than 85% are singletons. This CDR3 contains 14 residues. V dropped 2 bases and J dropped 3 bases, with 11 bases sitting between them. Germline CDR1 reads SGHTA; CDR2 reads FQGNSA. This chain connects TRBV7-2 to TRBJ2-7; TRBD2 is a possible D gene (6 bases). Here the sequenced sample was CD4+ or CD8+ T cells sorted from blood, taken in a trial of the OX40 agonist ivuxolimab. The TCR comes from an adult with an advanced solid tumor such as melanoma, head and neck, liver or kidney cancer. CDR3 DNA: TGTGCCAGCAGCTTAAACTCCGGGGGCTACGAGCAGTACTTC. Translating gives CASSLNSGGYEQYF. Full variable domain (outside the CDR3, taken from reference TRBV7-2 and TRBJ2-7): GAGVSQSPSNKVTEKGKDVELRCDPISGHTALYWYRQSLGQGLEFLIYFQGNSAPDKSGLPSDRFSAERTGGSVSTLTIQRTQQEDSAVYLCASSLNSGGYEQYFGPGTRLTVT.